These 9 T cell receptor beta chains came from one sample sequenced in a study of blood T cell repertoires in COVID-19. The table came from immunoSEQ multiplex PCR; TCRdb's copy has only in-frame clones and leaves some out. The profile shows a few hundred thousand clones, around 89% of them singletons. The specimen was PBMCs or T cells enriched from blood (not recorded which). Source of these receptors: a woman in her 40s who had recovered from COVID-19.

The sample holds a few counts of this clone. The V call is TRBV4-2, the J call TRBJ1-6, with D possibly TRBD1 on 6 matching bases. Looked up from germline, CDR1 is LGHNA and CDR2 is YNFKEQ. The CDR3 is made up of 16 amino acids. V was cut by 0 bases and J by 8 bases, with 14 bases left in between. This CDR3 reads CASSQEPGVRDSPLHF. For the CDR3, the DNA is TGTGCCAGCAGCCAAGAACCAGGGGTCCGGGATTCACCCCTCCACTTT.

Comments on this clone: The identical CDR3 is also encoded by other nucleotide sequences in the sample. CDR3 residues: CATSRDRGNEQFF. Here the CDR3 DNA reads TGTGCCACCAGCAGGGACAGGGGCAATGAGCAGTTCTTC. The V gene is TRBV15, the J gene TRBJ2-1, with TRBD1 matching over 9 bases. Germline V gene sequence: CDR1 LNHNV, CDR2 YYDKDF (reference sequence). V lost 3 bases and J lost 6; bases outside the gene matches: 0. The CDR3 totals 13 residues.

As regards this clone: This specimen includes other DNA sequences encoding the same CDR3. This chain connects TRBV7-9 to TRBJ1-1; D is unresolved. The germline V and J ends were trimmed by 4 bases and 3 bases, with 3 bases remaining between them. Germline V lookup: CDR1 SEHNR, CDR2 FQNEAQ (reference sequence). This CDR3 is 11 amino acids long. The CDR3 sequence: CASSSDTEAFF. The CDR3 DNA reads TGTGCCAGCAGCTCGGACACTGAAGCTTTCTTT.

The chain's CDR3 is CASSARPPPSVSSYEQYF. The CDR3 DNA reads TGTGCCAGCAGCGCACGGCCCCCCCCTAGCGTCAGCTCCTACGAGCAGTACTTC. The chain carries TRBV7-2 and TRBJ2-7; maybe TRBD2 (6 bases). The germline V gene encodes CDR1 SGHTA and CDR2 FQGNSA. The CDR3 totals 18 residues. Trimming cost V 5 bases and J 0 bases, with 23 bases left between them.

The table lists this clone with a count of one. The J gene is TRBJ1-1, the V gene TRBV6-5; the D gene is possibly TRBD1 (5 bases). This CDR3 comprises 14 residues. Germline values: CDR1 MNHEY, CDR2 SVGAGI. Between the trimmed V and J ends, which lost 8 bases and 1 base, there was a span of 14 bases. DNA for the CDR3: TGTGCCAGCGGAATTAGGGGCACGAACACTGAAGCTTTCTTT. It translates to CASGIRGTNTEAFF.

This chain uses TRBV19 with TRBJ2-1; 10 bases align to TRBD2. The J segment lost 8 bases and the V segment lost 4 bases, leaving 14 bases of the junction unmatched. Germline assignment: CDR1 LNHDA and CDR2 SQIVND (reference sequence). The CDR3 runs to 17 residues. The CDR3 here is CASSKAWSSGRWDEQFF. CDR3 coding DNA: TGTGCCAGTAGTAAGGCATGGTCTAGCGGGAGATGGGATGAGCAGTTCTTC.

The chain joins TRBV9 to TRBJ2-3; TRBD1 is a possible D gene (5 bases). The germline V gene encodes CDR1 SGDLS and CDR2 YYNGEE. CDR3 size: 14 residues. V shed 4 bases and J shed 8 bases, with 17 bases lying between them. CDR3 protein: CASSPQSSQGTQYF. In DNA form, the CDR3 reads TGTGCCAGCAGCCCGCAGTCCTCCCAGGGTACGCAGTATTTT.

This chain uses TRBV9 with TRBJ2-7; a possible D gene is TRBD2 (6 bases). Trimming removed 4 bases at V and 7 bases at J, with 21 bases between. CDR1 is SGDLS, CDR2 YYNGEE, per germline. The CDR3 is 15 amino acids. In DNA, the CDR3 is TGTGCCAGCAGCCCTATTGTGGGGGGTTGGGGGGAGCAGTACTTC. It codes for CASSPIVGGWGEQYF.

The V call is TRBV3-1 (or the pseudogene TRBV3-2), the J call TRBJ1-1; possible D gene TRBD1, 5 bases. In germline, CDR1 is LGHDT, CDR2 YNNKEL (reference sequence). Trimming cost V 6 bases and J 5 bases, with 22 bases left between them. The CDR3 totals 16 residues. The CDR3 protein is CASRPAGALKGTEAFF. DNA of the CDR3: TGTGCCAGCAGGCCTGCTGGGGCCCTGAAGGGGACTGAAGCTTTCTTT.